Presented here are 11 T cell receptor beta chains from one specimen sequenced in a study of CDR3 diversity in severe acne. TCRdb reprocessed the PCR reads with MiXCR, giving one entry per CDR3 protein. The data show roughly 81,000 distinct CDR3 sequences, about 52% seen once. Sequenced sample: blood. The receptor set was obtained from a male donor in good health, serving as a control.

This clonotype came up a few times. This rearrangement joins TRBV29-1 to TRBJ2-7, with D possibly being TRBD2 (5 bases). V lost 4 bases to trimming and J lost 3 bases, with 10 bases between them. From germline, CDR1 is SQVTM and CDR2 ANQGSEA. The CDR3 runs to 12 residues. The CDR3 coding sequence is TGCAGCGTTGTAGCCGGGGTCTACGAGCAGTACTTC. This gives the protein CSVVAGVYEQYF.

The chain recombines TRBV5-6 with TRBJ1-3, with unresolved D. Germline values: CDR1 SGHDT, CDR2 YYEEEE. The CDR3 is 16 amino acids. Trimming removed 0 bases from V and 2 bases from J, with 12 bases in between. This CDR3 reads CASSLAPDPTGNTIYF. CDR3 sequence (DNA): TGTGCCAGCAGCTTGGCCCCGGATCCAACTGGAAACACCATATATTTT.

The CDR3: CASSLGQEYEQYF. For the CDR3, the DNA is TGTGCCAGCAGCTTGGGACAGGAGTACGAGCAGTACTTC. This chain links TRBV2 with TRBJ2-7, with TRBD1 matching over 8 bases. The junction had 5 bases not matched to a gene; V was cut back by 6 bases and J by 4 bases. Germline CDR1 reads SNHLY; CDR2 reads FYNNEI. CDR3 length: 13 amino acids.

This clonotype was counted ten times or more. The chain combines TRBV20-1 with TRBJ2-7, with D unclear. Germline CDR1 reads DFQATT; CDR2 reads SNEGSKA (reference sequence). This CDR3 has 13 amino acids. Trimming left V 3 bases short and J 3 bases short, with 12 bases between. The chain's CDR3 is CSARTGSIYEQYF. CDR3 DNA: TGCAGTGCTAGGACGGGTTCCATCTACGAGCAGTACTTC.

The rearrangement links TRBV2 to TRBJ1-5, with D possibly matching TRBD1 (6 bases). Germline V gives CDR1 SNHLY, CDR2 FYNNEI. Trimming left V 2 bases short and J 6 bases short, with 14 bases between. This CDR3 is built from 15 residues. CDR3 sequence (DNA): TGTGCCAGCAGTGAACAGGGACATCCTATTCAGCCCCAGCATTTT. It translates to CASSEQGHPIQPQHF. Supplemented by reference TRBV2 and TRBJ1-5, the full variable domain reads EPEVTQTPSHQVTQMGQEVILRCVPISNHLYFYWYRQILGQKVEFLVSFYNNEISEKSEIFDDQFSVERPDGSNFTLKIRSTKLEDSAMYFCASSEQGHPIQPQHFGDGTRLSIL.

V usage is TRBV29-1 and J usage is TRBJ2-2; 10 bases map to TRBD2. J was trimmed by 0 bases and V by 6 bases; bases with no gene match: 4. CDR1 and CDR2 from the germline V gene are SQVTM and ANQGSEA. The CDR3 covers 15 residues. This chain's CDR3 is CSVATSGTNTGELFF. CDR3 sequence (DNA): TGCAGCGTCGCAACTAGCGGGACGAACACCGGGGAGCTGTTTTTT.

The chain recombines TRBV20-1 with TRBJ1-5; the D gene is possibly TRBD1 (6 bases). Germline CDR1 is DFQATT and CDR2 is SNEGSKA (reference sequence). CDR3 length: 13 amino acids. V was trimmed by 5 bases and J by 4 bases, leaving 12 bases between them. The CDR3 DNA reads TGCAGTGCTCGCCGGGACACAAATCAGCCCCAGCATTTT. It encodes CSARRDTNQPQHF.

There are a few counts of this clonotype. The rearrangement links TRBV20-1 to TRBJ1-5, with no clear D. Germline values: CDR1 DFQATT, CDR2 SNEGSKA (reference sequence). This CDR3 has 14 residues. Deletions cut 1 base from V and 0 bases from J, with 7 bases between. CDR3 sequence (DNA): TGCAGTGCTAGAGGGGGATATAGCAATCAGCCCCAGCATTTT. The encoded protein is CSARGGYSNQPQHF.

This clonotype was detected ten times or more. The chain joins TRBV2 to TRBJ2-3, with 10 bases aligning to TRBD2. V shed 8 bases and J 6 bases; nucleotides not matched to a gene: 11. The CDR3 runs to 15 residues. Germline assignment: CDR1 SNHLY and CDR2 FYNNEI. The CDR3 bases are TGTGCCAGCGAACCAGCGGGGGGGCCTCTCGATACGCAGTATTTT. Translating it yields CASEPAGGPLDTQYF.

This clonotype was counted at least ten times. The chain has TRBV10-3 and TRBJ2-5; TRBD2 is a possible D gene (6 bases). Trimming pared 5 bases from V and 1 base from J, leaving 8 bases between. The CDR3 has 13 residues. CDR1 ENHRY and CDR2 SYGVKD come from the germline V gene. The CDR3 is CAISWDFQETQYF. The CDR3 DNA reads TGTGCCATCAGTTGGGACTTCCAAGAGACCCAGTACTTC.

This rearrangement joins TRBV2 to TRBJ1-1; 8 bases map to TRBD1. This CDR3 spans 12 amino acids. Germline CDR1 reads SNHLY; CDR2 reads FYNNEI. The J segment lost 6 bases and the V segment lost 6 bases, leaving 3 bases of the junction unmatched. Here the CDR3 DNA reads TGTGCCAGCAGCAACAGGGGGGCTGAAGCTTTCTTT. It translates to CASSNRGAEAFF.